The clone carrying this T cell receptor (beta chain) was found many times. Its antigen remains unidentified. Building of the TCR beta libraries involved iRepertoire HTBI primers and Arm-PCR of CDR3 regions. TCRdb ran MiXCR on the multiplex PCR reads and lists one entry per CDR3 protein. Found here are roughly 350,000 distinct CDR3 sequences, 16% of them singletons; the top ten hold 20%. Sample time point: newly diagnosed GD, antithyroid drugs for less than 3 months. With RNA extracted from PBMCs as input, the TCR library was made. The CDR3 covers 16 residues. V lost 0 bases and J 6 bases, leaving 18 bases between the germline ends. The germline V gene has CDR1 GTSNPN and CDR2 SVGIG (reference sequence). The data derive from a study of regulatory T cells in long-lasting Graves disease. Overall study findings and caveats: The study found TRBV28, TRBJ1-2 and TRBJ2-5 favored in persistent disease. Lower TCR diversity characterized persistent Graves' patients relative to newly diagnosed patients.

The same sample was also used in a study of T cells in Graves' hyperthyroidism and ophthalmopathy. From that second work: Clonotypes that were expanded in thyroid above 0.001 mostly appeared in blood too.

The gene calls are TRBV30 and TRBJ1-3; a possible D gene is TRBD1 (5 bases). Specimen: peripheral blood mononuclear cells (PBMCs), collected at new diagnosis, from a patient treated with antithyroid drugs. The sequence came from a woman aged 18-29 years with Graves disease. CDR3 nucleotides: TGTGCCTGGAGTGTTGGTCGTCGGGGACTAGCAAACACCATATATTTT. It codes for CAWSVGRRGLANTIYF.